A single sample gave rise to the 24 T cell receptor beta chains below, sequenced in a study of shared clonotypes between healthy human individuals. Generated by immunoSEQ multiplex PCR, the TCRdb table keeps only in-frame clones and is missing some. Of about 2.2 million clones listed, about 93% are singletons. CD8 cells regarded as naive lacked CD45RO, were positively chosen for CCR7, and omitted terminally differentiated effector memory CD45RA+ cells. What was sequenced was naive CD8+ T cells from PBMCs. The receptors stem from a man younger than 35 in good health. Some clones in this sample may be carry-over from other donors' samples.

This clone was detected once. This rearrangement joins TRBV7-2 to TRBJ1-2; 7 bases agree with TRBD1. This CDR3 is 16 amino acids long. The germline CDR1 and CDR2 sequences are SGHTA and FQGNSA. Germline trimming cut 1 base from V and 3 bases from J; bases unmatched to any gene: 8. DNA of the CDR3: TGTGCCAGCAGCTTAGTGTTACAGGGGACTTACTATGGCTACACCTTC. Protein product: CASSLVLQGTYYGYTF.

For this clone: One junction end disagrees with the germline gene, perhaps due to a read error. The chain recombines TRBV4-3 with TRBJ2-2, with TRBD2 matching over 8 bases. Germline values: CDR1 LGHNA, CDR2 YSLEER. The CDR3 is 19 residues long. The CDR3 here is CVSSQARGWREENTGELFF. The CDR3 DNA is TGCGTCAGCAGCCAAGCAAGGGGGTGGCGGGAGGAGAACACCGGGGAGCTGTTTTTT.

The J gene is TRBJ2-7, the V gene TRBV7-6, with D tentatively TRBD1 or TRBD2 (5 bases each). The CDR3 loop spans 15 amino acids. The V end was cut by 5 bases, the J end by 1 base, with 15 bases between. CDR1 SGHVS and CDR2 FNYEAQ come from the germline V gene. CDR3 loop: CASSPGARPSYEQYF. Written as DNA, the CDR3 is TGTGCCAGCAGCCCCGGGGCAAGGCCTTCCTACGAGCAGTACTTC.

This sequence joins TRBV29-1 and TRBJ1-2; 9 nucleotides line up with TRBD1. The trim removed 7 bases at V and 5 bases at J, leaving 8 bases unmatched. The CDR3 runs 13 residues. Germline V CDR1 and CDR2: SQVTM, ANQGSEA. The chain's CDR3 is CSARGTGWYGYTF. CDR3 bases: TGCAGCGCACGTGGGACAGGGTGGTATGGCTACACCTTC.

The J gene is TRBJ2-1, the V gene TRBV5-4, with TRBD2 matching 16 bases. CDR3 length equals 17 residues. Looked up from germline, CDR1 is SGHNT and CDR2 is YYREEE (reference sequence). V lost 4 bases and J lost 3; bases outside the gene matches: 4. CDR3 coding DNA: TGTGCCAGCAGCCTGGGACTAGCGGGAGGGAACTACAATGAGCAGTTCTTC. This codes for CASSLGLAGGNYNEQFF.

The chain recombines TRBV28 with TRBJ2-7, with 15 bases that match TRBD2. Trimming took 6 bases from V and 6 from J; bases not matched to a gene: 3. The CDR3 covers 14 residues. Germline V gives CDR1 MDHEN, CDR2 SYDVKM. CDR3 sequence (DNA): TGTGCCAGCAGACGGGGACTAGCGGGAGGCGAGCAGTACTTC. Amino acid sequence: CASRRGLAGGEQYF.

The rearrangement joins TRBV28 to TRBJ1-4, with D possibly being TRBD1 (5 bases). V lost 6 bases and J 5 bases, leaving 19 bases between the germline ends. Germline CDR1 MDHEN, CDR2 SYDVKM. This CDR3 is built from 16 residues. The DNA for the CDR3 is TGTGCCAGCAGGTCGGTTAGAGGGGCGAGAAATGAAAAACTGTTTTTT. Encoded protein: CASRSVRGARNEKLFF. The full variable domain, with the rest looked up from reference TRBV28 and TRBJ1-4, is DVKVTQSSRYLVKRTGEKVFLECVQDMDHENMFWYRQDPGLGLRLIYFSYDVKMKEKGDIPEGYSVSREKKERFSLILESASTNQTSMYLCASRSVRGARNEKLFFGSGTQLSVL.

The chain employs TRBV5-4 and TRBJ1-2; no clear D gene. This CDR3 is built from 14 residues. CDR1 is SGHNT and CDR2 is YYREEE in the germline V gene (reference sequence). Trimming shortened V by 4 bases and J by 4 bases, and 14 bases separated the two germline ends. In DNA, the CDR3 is TGTGCCAGCAGCCAGGCCCGGGCGCTCTATGGCTACACCTTC. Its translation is CASSQARALYGYTF.

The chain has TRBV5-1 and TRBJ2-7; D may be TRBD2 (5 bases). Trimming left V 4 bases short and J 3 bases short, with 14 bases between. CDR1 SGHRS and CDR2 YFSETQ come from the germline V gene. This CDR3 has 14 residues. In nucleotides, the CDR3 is TGCGCCAGCAGCGCGGACGGCGGGTACTACGAGCAGTACTTC. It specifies CASSADGGYYEQYF.

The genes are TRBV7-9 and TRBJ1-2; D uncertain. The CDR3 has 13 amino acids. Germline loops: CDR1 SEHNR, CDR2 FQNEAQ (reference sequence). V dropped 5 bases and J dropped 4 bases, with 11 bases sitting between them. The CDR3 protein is CASSPKPIYGYTF. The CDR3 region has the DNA TGTGCCAGCAGCCCTAAGCCTATCTATGGCTACACCTTC.

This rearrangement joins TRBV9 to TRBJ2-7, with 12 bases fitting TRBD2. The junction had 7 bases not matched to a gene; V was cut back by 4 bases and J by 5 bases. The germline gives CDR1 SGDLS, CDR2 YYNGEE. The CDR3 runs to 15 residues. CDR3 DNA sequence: TGTGCCAGCAGCCCTCGGACTAGCGGGATCCACGAGCAGTACTTC. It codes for CASSPRTSGIHEQYF. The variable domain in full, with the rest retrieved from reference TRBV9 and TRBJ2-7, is DSGVTQTPKHLITATGQRVTLRCSPRSGDLSVYWYQQSLDQGLQFLIQYYNGEERAKGNILERFSAQQFPDLHSELNLSSLELGDSALYFCASSPRTSGIHEQYFGPGTRLTVT.

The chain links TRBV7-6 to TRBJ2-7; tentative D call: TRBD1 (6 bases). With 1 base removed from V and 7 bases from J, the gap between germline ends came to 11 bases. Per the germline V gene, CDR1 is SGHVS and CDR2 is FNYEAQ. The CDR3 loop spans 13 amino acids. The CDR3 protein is CASSLDRVEEQYF. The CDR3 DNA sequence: TGTGCCAGCAGCTTAGACAGGGTAGAGGAGCAGTACTTC.

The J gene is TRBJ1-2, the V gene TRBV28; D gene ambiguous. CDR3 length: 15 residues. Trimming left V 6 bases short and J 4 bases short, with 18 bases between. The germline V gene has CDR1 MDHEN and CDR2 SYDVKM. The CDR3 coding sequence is TGTGCCAGCAGCCCAACCAGCGACATGATCTATGGCTACACCTTC. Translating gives CASSPTSDMIYGYTF.

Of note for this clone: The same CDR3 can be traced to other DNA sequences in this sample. The CDR3 protein is CAWSEGYEQYF. In DNA form, the CDR3 reads TGTGCCTGGAGTGAGGGCTACGAGCAGTACTTC. The V call is TRBV30, the J call TRBJ2-7, with D hard to call. The CDR3 is made up of 11 amino acids. Deletions cut 1 base from V and 3 bases from J, with 4 bases between. Germline V CDR1 and CDR2: GTSNPN, SVGIG (reference sequence).

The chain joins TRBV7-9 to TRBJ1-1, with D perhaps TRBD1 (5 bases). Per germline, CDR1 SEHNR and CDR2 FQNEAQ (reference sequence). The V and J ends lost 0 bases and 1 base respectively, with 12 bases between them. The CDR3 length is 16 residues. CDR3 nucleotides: TGTGCCAGCAGCTTAGCCAGGGACTCCCGGAACACTGAAGCTTTCTTT. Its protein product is CASSLARDSRNTEAFF. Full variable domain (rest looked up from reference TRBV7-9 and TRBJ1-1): DTGVSQNPRHKITKRGQNVTFRCDPISEHNRLYWYRQTLGQGPEFLTYFQNEAQLEKSRLLSDRFSAERPKGSFSTLEIQRTEQGDSAMYLCASSLARDSRNTEAFFGQGTRLTVV.

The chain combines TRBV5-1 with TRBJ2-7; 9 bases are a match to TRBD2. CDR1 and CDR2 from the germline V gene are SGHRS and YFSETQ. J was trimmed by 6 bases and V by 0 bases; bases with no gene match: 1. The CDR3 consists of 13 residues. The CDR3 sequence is CASSLASGTEQYF. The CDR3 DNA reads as TGCGCCAGCAGCTTGGCTAGCGGGACCGAGCAGTACTTC. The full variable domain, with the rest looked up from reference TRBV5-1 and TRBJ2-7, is KAGVTQTPRYLIKTRGQQVTLSCSPISGHRSVSWYQQTPGQGLQFLFEYFSETQRNKGNFPGRFSGRQFSNSRSEMNVSTLELGDSALYLCASSLASGTEQYFGPGTRLTVT.

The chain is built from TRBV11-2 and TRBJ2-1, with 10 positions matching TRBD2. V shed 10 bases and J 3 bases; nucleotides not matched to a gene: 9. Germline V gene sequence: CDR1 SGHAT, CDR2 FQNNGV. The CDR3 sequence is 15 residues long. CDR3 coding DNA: TGTGCCACTGGGACTAGCGTCCCTATCTACAATGAGCAGTTCTTC. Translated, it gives CATGTSVPIYNEQFF.

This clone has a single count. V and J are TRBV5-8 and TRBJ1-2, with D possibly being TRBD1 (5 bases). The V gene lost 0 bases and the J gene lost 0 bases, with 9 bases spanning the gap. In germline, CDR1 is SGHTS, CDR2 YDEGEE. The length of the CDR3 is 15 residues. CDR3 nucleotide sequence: TGTGCCAGCAGCTTGGGGGCAGGGCCTAACTATGGCTACACCTTC. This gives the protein CASSLGAGPNYGYTF.

The CDR3 sequence is CASRPWPRQGGEQYF. The CDR3 DNA reads as TGTGCCAGCAGACCGTGGCCTCGACAGGGAGGCGAGCAGTACTTC. The chain employs TRBV27 and TRBJ2-7; TRBD1 might be the D (7 bases). Trimming took off 6 bases at V and 6 bases at J, with 21 bases between the two ends. The CDR3 covers 15 residues. The V gene's germline CDR1 is MNHEY and CDR2 SMNVEV (reference sequence).

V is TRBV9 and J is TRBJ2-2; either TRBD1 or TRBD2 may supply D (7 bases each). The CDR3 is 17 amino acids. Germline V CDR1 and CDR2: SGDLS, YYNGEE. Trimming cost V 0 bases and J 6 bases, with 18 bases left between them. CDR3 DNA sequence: TGTGCCAGCAGCGTAGAGGGGGCGGGAGTGGTTCCCGGGGAGCTGTTTTTT. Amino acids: CASSVEGAGVVPGELFF.

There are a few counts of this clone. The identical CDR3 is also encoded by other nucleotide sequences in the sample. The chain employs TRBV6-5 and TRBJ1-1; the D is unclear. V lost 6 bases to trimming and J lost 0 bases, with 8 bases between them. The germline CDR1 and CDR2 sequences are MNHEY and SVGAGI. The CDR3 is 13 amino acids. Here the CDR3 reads CASSPRVNTEAFF. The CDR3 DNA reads TGTGCCAGCAGCCCTCGGGTGAACACTGAAGCTTTCTTT.

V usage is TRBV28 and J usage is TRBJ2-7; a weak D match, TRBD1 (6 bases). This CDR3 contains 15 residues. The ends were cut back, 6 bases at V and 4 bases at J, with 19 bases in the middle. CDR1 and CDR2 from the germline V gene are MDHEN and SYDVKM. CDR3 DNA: TGTGCCAGCAGGCCAACAGGGAGTGGAGTATACGAGCAGTACTTC. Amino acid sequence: CASRPTGSGVYEQYF. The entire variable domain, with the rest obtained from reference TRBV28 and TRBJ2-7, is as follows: DVKVTQSSRYLVKRTGEKVFLECVQDMDHENMFWYRQDPGLGLRLIYFSYDVKMKEKGDIPEGYSVSREKKERFSLILESASTNQTSMYLCASRPTGSGVYEQYFGPGTRLTVT.

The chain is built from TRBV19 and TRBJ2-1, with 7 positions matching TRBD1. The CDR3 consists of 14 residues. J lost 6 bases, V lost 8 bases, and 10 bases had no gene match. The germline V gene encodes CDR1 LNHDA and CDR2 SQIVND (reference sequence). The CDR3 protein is CASADREYGNEQFF. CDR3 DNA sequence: TGTGCCAGTGCAGACAGGGAATATGGCAATGAGCAGTTCTTC.

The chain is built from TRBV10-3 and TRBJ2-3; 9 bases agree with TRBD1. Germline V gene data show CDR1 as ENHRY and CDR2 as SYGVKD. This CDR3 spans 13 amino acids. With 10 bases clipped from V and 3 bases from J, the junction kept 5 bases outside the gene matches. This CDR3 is CATGQGITDTQYF. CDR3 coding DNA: TGTGCCACCGGACAGGGGATTACAGATACGCAGTATTTT.